The rows below give T cell receptor beta chains drawn from one sample of a study of T cell repertoires in cytomegalovirus infection. Each CDR3 protein is one row after TCRdb ran MiXCR on the reads. This sample yields 200,000 to 300,000 distinct CDR3 sequences, of which roughly 13% are seen a single time; 8.5% to 9% belongs to the top ten. The sample taken for sequencing was PBMCs. These receptor sequences come from a human donor in good health (CMV status not recorded). Some clones in this sample may be carry-over from other donors' samples. Both conserved end residues are part of each CDR3. The order of the fields is J gene, D gene, clone size, V gene, CDR3 protein. The D gene is left open where the match is weak. Size is stated for part of the rows, as once, few or many counts, or as a class when the clone is expanded.

TRBJ1-2 . . TRBV2 CGSRRDKGYTF
TRBJ1-5 TRBD1 few TRBV6-2/TRBV6-3 CASTGTAPINQPQHF
TRBJ1-4 . . TRBV19 CASSSSGTTNEKLFF
TRBJ2-3 . once TRBV6-2/TRBV6-3 CASEAEGRPTDTQYF
TRBJ2-7 TRBD2 . TRBV20-1 CSALAGAYEQYF
TRBJ1-1 . many TRBV7-8 CASSIRSTEAFF
TRBJ2-3 . many TRBV7-9 CASSLVQGGATDTQYF
TRBJ2-2 . many TRBV4-1 CASSPPGSNTGELFF
TRBJ1-1 . few TRBV5-5 CASSAVRMNTEAFF
TRBJ1-1 TRBD1 many TRBV6-2/TRBV6-3 CASSTGQAVIVTEAFF
TRBJ1-1 . few TRBV4-1 CASSQGITMNTEAFF
TRBJ1-1 TRBD1 many TRBV28 CGTGGEVSEAFF
TRBJ2-3 . many TRBV7-2 CASTTASAALPYTQYF
TRBJ2-5 . few TRBV29-1 CSASVGGQETQYF